This passage covers 15 T cell receptor beta chains from one sample sequenced in a study of T-cell reconstitution after alpha-beta-depleted transplantation in children. The library targeted TCRbeta and was prepared with unique molecular identifiers. TCRdb analysed the PCR reads with MiXCR anew, one entry per CDR3 protein. The repertoire holds 350,000 to 400,000 distinct CDR3 sequences, with about an eighth as singletons. This material consisted of PBMCs, taken from the stem cell graft. The receptors here all came from a human donor who donated a stem cell graft to a child with Fanconi anemia.

The CDR3 DNA sequence: TGTGCCAGCAGTGAATGGGGGGATCCCGAGCAGTACGTC. Protein product: CASSEWGDPEQYV. J is TRBJ2-7 and V is TRBV6-1, with a tentative D call TRBD2 (6 bases). The CDR3 runs to 13 residues. Trimming removed 2 bases at V and 6 bases at J, with 11 bases between. Germline CDR1 and CDR2: MNHNS and SASEGT.

This clonotype was seen many times. This chain links TRBV20-1 with TRBJ2-1; 9 positions agree with TRBD1. The CDR3 has 14 amino acids. V lost 3 bases, J lost 9 bases, and 9 bases stayed unmatched. Per germline, CDR1 DFQATT and CDR2 SNEGSKA (reference sequence). CDR3 in amino acids: CSARAGQGMSEQFF. The CDR3 DNA sequence: TGCAGTGCTAGGGCTGGACAGGGGATGAGTGAGCAGTTCTTC.

V gene TRBV20-1 combines with J gene TRBJ2-3; TRBD1 matches 8 bases. V gave up 5 bases and J gave up 4 bases; unmatched junction bases: 8. CDR3 length equals 14 residues. Germline V gives CDR1 DFQATT, CDR2 SNEGSKA (reference sequence). The CDR3 region is CSAPDRAGADTQYF. The CDR3 nucleotides are TGCAGTGCTCCGGACAGGGCAGGGGCAGATACGCAGTATTTT.

This clonotype has ten or more counts. The chain is built from TRBV20-1 and TRBJ2-5; D remains ambiguous. This CDR3 comprises 11 residues. Germline V gene data show CDR1 as DFQATT and CDR2 as SNEGSKA (reference sequence). The germline V and J ends were trimmed by 5 bases and 4 bases, with 8 bases remaining between them. The CDR3 reads CSARPLETQYF. CDR3 nucleotides: TGCAGTGCTCGACCTTTAGAGACCCAGTACTTC.

The sample holds a few counts of this clonotype. The chain is built from TRBV29-1 and TRBJ2-3; D might be TRBD2 (5 bases). Germline CDR1 is SQVTM and CDR2 is ANQGSEA. V lost 7 bases and J 0 bases, leaving 11 bases between the germline ends. The CDR3 totals 13 residues. The CDR3 loop is CSALRTSTDTQYF. The CDR3 DNA follows: TGCAGCGCGTTAAGGACTAGCACAGATACGCAGTATTTT.

This clonotype was observed a handful of times. The CDR3 sequence: CASSYSLGTGGTDTQYF. CDR3 in DNA: TGTGCCAGCAGTTACTCATTGGGGACAGGAGGCACAGATACGCAGTATTTT. The chain recombines TRBV6-5 with TRBJ2-3, with TRBD1 identical over 8 bases. This CDR3 has 17 amino acids. The germline V gene has CDR1 MNHEY and CDR2 SVGAGI. V lost 0 bases and J lost 1; bases outside the gene matches: 6.

The chain carries TRBV9 and TRBJ1-2; a possible D gene is TRBD1 (5 bases). This CDR3 is 15 amino acids long. Germline CDR1 and CDR2: SGDLS and YYNGEE. Trimming shortened V by 0 bases and J by 4 bases, and 13 bases separated the two germline ends. CDR3 amino acids: CASSVEEGPGYGYTF. The CDR3 DNA follows: TGTGCCAGCAGCGTAGAGGAGGGGCCGGGCTATGGCTACACCTTC.

This clonotype was counted ten times or more. The CDR3 spells CASSFATGGNQPQHF. CDR3 DNA sequence: TGTGCCAGCAGTTTTGCGACAGGGGGAAATCAGCCCCAGCATTTT. V is TRBV28 and J is TRBJ1-5; 9 bases map to TRBD1. The germline V gene has CDR1 MDHEN and CDR2 SYDVKM. The CDR3 is 15 amino acids. Trimming took 3 bases from V and 4 from J; bases not matched to a gene: 4.

This clonotype was seen a few times. The V gene is TRBV18, the J gene TRBJ1-5, with D perhaps matching TRBD1 (6 bases). Germline CDR1 and CDR2: KGHSH and LQKENI. This CDR3 contains 17 residues. With 3 bases removed from V and 1 base from J, the gap between germline ends came to 16 bases. The CDR3 loop is CASSPTATGRSNQPQHF. DNA of the CDR3: TGTGCCAGCTCACCTACCGCAACAGGGAGGAGCAATCAGCCCCAGCATTTT.

The rearrangement joins TRBV5-5 to TRBJ1-1, with D perhaps TRBD1 (5 bases). This CDR3 comprises 13 residues. Germline V gives CDR1 SGHKS, CDR2 YYEKEE (reference sequence). Trimming removed 3 bases from V and 6 bases from J, with 12 bases in between. This CDR3 reads CASSYQGNSEAFF. CDR3 in DNA: TGTGCCAGCAGCTATCAGGGAAACTCTGAAGCTTTCTTT.

This clonotype was counted between two and nine times. The V gene is TRBV6-2 or TRBV6-3, the J gene TRBJ1-5, with a possible D match to TRBD1 (5 bases). V shed 7 bases and J shed 5 bases, with 15 bases lying between them. This CDR3 is built from 14 residues. The germline CDR1 and CDR2 sequences are MNHEY and SVGEGT. CDR3 nucleotide sequence: TGTGCCAGCAAAGGCGGAGGGGAATATCAGCCCCAGCATTTT. Protein sequence: CASKGGGEYQPQHF.

This clonotype was observed a single time. The J gene is TRBJ2-1, the V gene TRBV7-9, with a weak D call TRBD2 (6 bases). The CDR3 sequence is 14 residues long. Germline V gene lookup returns CDR1 SEHNR and CDR2 FQNEAQ (reference sequence). V shed 1 base and J shed 10 bases, with 14 bases lying between them. The CDR3 loop is CASSLVGGAREQFF. Written as DNA, the CDR3 is TGTGCCAGCAGCTTAGTCGGGGGAGCTCGAGAGCAGTTCTTC.

This CDR3 is CASSRQGRDNSPLHF. CDR3 nucleotides: TGTGCCAGCAGTCGACAGGGGAGGGATAATTCACCCCTCCACTTT. The chain is built from TRBV6-1 and TRBJ1-6, with 8 bases aligning to TRBD1. The V segment lost 5 bases and the J segment 5 bases; nucleotides outside the gene matches: 5. The CDR3 has 15 residues. Germline V CDR1 and CDR2: MNHNS, SASEGT.

This clonotype turned up a few times. This chain uses TRBV20-1 with TRBJ2-7, with unresolved D. Germline CDR1 and CDR2: DFQATT and SNEGSKA (reference sequence). Trimming removed 4 bases from V and 4 bases from J, with 14 bases in between. The CDR3 covers 13 residues. CDR3 amino acids: CSANIPGKYEQYF. In DNA form, the CDR3 reads TGCAGTGCTAATATACCTGGCAAATACGAGCAGTACTTC.

V usage is TRBV27 and J usage is TRBJ2-5, with TRBD2 identical over 7 bases. CDR1 is MNHEY and CDR2 is SMNVEV in the germline V gene (reference sequence). V was clipped by 0 bases and J by 2 bases; unmatched bases: 6. This CDR3 is built from 16 residues. In DNA, the CDR3 is TGTGCCAGCAGTTTATCGCCAGCGGGAAAGCAAGAGACCCAGTACTTC. Protein sequence: CASSLSPAGKQETQYF.